Following are 22 T cell receptor beta chains from one sample sequenced in a study of blood T cell repertoires in COVID-19. Sequenced by immunoSEQ multiplex PCR; TCRdb stores in-frame clones only, minus some. The sample lists about 170,000 clones; roughly 85% were seen once. Sequencing was carried out using PBMCs or T cells enriched from blood (not recorded which). Source of these receptors: a woman between 70 and 85 years old in a cohort exposed to, infected with or recovered from COVID-19 (not recorded which).

The V call is TRBV7-9, the J call TRBJ2-1; 7 nucleotides line up with TRBD2. The ends lost 8 bases at V and 10 bases at J; junction bases unmatched: 2. This CDR3 contains 10 residues. Germline assignment: CDR1 SEHNR and CDR2 FQNEAQ (reference sequence). This chain's CDR3 is CASEREEQFF. The CDR3 DNA sequence: TGTGCCAGCGAGCGGGAAGAGCAGTTCTTC.

J is TRBJ1-1 and V is TRBV4-2; D perhaps matches TRBD1 (5 bases). The CDR3 consists of 15 residues. The germline gives CDR1 LGHNA, CDR2 YNFKEQ. Deletions cut 1 base from V and 0 bases from J, with 9 bases between. Here the CDR3 DNA reads TGTGCCAGCAGCCAAGTGGTAGGGGTGAACACTGAAGCTTTCTTT. Translated, it gives CASSQVVGVNTEAFF.

The chain couples TRBV7-3 to TRBJ1-1; no reliable D call. V gave up 2 bases and J gave up 1 base, with 8 bases separating them. The V gene's germline CDR1 is SGHTA and CDR2 FQGTGA. CDR3 size: 14 residues. The CDR3 sequence: CASSLRAGNTEAFF. Here the CDR3 DNA reads TGTGCCAGCAGCTTACGAGCGGGGAACACTGAAGCTTTCTTT.

V gene TRBV11-3 combines with J gene TRBJ2-7, with 7 bases aligning to TRBD1. CDR1 SGHNT and CDR2 YENEEA come from the germline V gene. This CDR3 region has 15 residues. Unmatched junction bases numbered 12, after V lost 5 bases and J lost 5 bases. Here the CDR3 DNA reads TGTGCCAGCAGCCCTAGGCCGGACAGGTCCCACGAGCAGTACTTC. This codes for CASSPRPDRSHEQYF.

The gene calls are TRBV3-1 (or the pseudogene TRBV3-2) and TRBJ2-2; a weak D match, TRBD2 (6 bases). Trimming left V 1 base short and J 4 bases short, with 7 bases between. Germline V lookup: CDR1 LGHDT, CDR2 YNNKEL (reference sequence). This CDR3 is built from 14 residues. The CDR3 loop is CASSQVGGTGELFF. The CDR3 bases are TGTGCCAGCAGCCAAGTCGGGGGCACCGGGGAGCTGTTTTTT.

A word on this clone: Other DNA sequences in the sample encode the same CDR3. V is TRBV11-3 and J is TRBJ2-7, with no clear D. The germline CDR1 and CDR2 sequences are SGHNT and YENEEA. The germline V and J ends were trimmed by 1 base and 3 bases, with 4 bases remaining between them. The CDR3 contains 12 residues. This CDR3 is CASSLGSYEQYF. CDR3 nucleotides: TGTGCCAGCAGCTTAGGCAGCTACGAGCAGTACTTC.

The V gene is TRBV7-2, the J gene TRBJ2-7, with 11 bases fitting TRBD2. The CDR3 covers 16 residues. Unmatched junction bases numbered 3, after V lost 2 bases and J lost 0 bases. Germline CDR1 reads SGHTA; CDR2 reads FQGNSA. CDR3 amino acids: CASSLSGTSGSYEQYF. CDR3 sequence (DNA): TGTGCCAGCAGCTTATCCGGGACTAGCGGCTCCTACGAGCAGTACTTC.

This clone was detected once. This chain uses TRBV29-1 with TRBJ1-3, with 7 bases aligning to TRBD1. The V gene's germline CDR1 is SQVTM and CDR2 ANQGSEA. The CDR3 has 15 amino acids. V dropped 7 bases and J dropped 0; count of bases not matched to a gene: 9. The CDR3 DNA follows: TGCAGCGCCGAAGGGGGCGCCAACTCTGGAAACACCATATATTTT. It yields the protein CSAEGGANSGNTIYF.

In its sample, this clone was seen a few times. The chain joins TRBV7-6 to TRBJ1-1; 8 nucleotides agree with TRBD1. J gave up 4 bases and V 2 bases, and 6 bases lay outside the gene matches. Germline CDR1 SGHVS, CDR2 FNYEAQ. This CDR3 spans 15 amino acids. DNA for the CDR3: TGTGCCAGCAGCTTACTGCAGGGGGCCGGCACTGAAGCTTTCTTT. This encodes CASSLLQGAGTEAFF. The whole variable domain, remainder taken from reference TRBV7-6 and TRBJ1-1, is GAGVSQSPRYKVTKRGQDVALRCDPISGHVSLYWYRQALGQGPEFLTYFNYEAQQDKSGLPNDRFSAERPEGSISTLTIQRTEQRDSAMYRCASSLLQGAGTEAFFGQGTRLTVV.

The V and J genes are TRBV15 and TRBJ1-6; 9 bases align to TRBD1. Trimming took 0 bases from V and 9 from J; bases not matched to a gene: 12. Germline V gene sequence: CDR1 LNHNV, CDR2 YYDKDF (reference sequence). There are 18 residues in the CDR3. This CDR3 reads CATSRDLDGTGYSSPLHF. The CDR3, as DNA: TGTGCCACCAGCAGAGATTTGGACGGGACAGGGTATTCTTCACCCCTCCACTTT.

The CDR3 loop is CASSIQGARGKLFF. The CDR3 DNA follows: TGTGCCAGTAGTATACAGGGGGCGCGTGGAAAACTGTTTTTT. The chain joins TRBV19 to TRBJ1-4; 8 positions agree with TRBD1. Germline V gives CDR1 LNHDA, CDR2 SQIVND (reference sequence). The trim removed 2 bases at V and 10 bases at J, leaving 6 bases unmatched. This CDR3 has 14 residues.

This clone was recorded once. The CDR3 loop is CASSLVGARTDTQYF. CDR3 coding DNA: TGTGCCAGCAGCTTAGTAGGGGCCCGCACAGATACGCAGTATTTT. This chain connects TRBV7-9 to TRBJ2-3, with a possible D match to TRBD1 (5 bases). There are 15 residues in the CDR3. The V and J ends lost 1 base and 1 base respectively, with 9 bases between them. The germline CDR1 and CDR2 sequences are SEHNR and FQNEAQ (reference sequence).

The V and J genes are TRBV10-3 and TRBJ2-1, with a weak D call TRBD1 (6 bases). The CDR3 has 18 amino acids. The V and J ends lost 2 bases and 9 bases respectively, with 26 bases between them. The germline V gene has CDR1 ENHRY and CDR2 SYGVKD. Written as DNA, the CDR3 is TGTGCCATCAGTGAGACCTTACCGGGACAAACGGTCAGGTGTGAGCAGTTCTTC. Its protein product is CAISETLPGQTVRCEQFF.

The gene calls are TRBV6-5 and TRBJ2-6; 9 bases are a match to TRBD1. CDR1 and CDR2 (germline): MNHEY, SVGAGI. This CDR3 is 15 amino acids long. The V and J ends lost 6 bases and 4 bases, in that order; junction bases with no gene match: 4. CDR3 sequence: CASSRDRAGANVLTF. The CDR3 region has the DNA TGTGCCAGCAGCCGGGACAGGGCCGGGGCCAACGTCCTGACTTTC.

CDR3 residues: CASSQGGFGQGIMTQHF. The CDR3 coding sequence is TGTGCCAGCAGCCAGGGGGGATTCGGACAGGGTATTATGACCCAGCATTTT. This chain joins TRBV4-2 and TRBJ1-5, with 8 bases that match TRBD1. This CDR3 has 17 residues. V gave up 3 bases and J gave up 11 bases; unmatched junction bases: 18. Germline V gene lookup returns CDR1 LGHNA and CDR2 YNFKEQ.

Comments on this clone: In the same sample, other DNA sequences code for this CDR3. V and J are TRBV6-2 or TRBV6-3 and TRBJ2-2; D is perhaps TRBD2 (6 bases). V was trimmed by 5 bases and J by 2 bases, leaving 9 bases between them. The CDR3 extends over 14 amino acids. CDR1 is MNHEY and CDR2 is SVGEGT in the germline V gene. CDR3 protein: CASSQGLNTGELFF. The CDR3, as DNA: TGTGCCAGCAGTCAGGGACTTAACACCGGGGAGCTGTTTTTT.

The chain is built from TRBV7-2 and TRBJ2-1; the match to TRBD1 covers 10 bases. V dropped 5 bases and J dropped 7; count of bases not matched to a gene: 11. The germline CDR1 and CDR2 sequences are SGHTA and FQGNSA. The CDR3 extends over 16 amino acids. CDR3 in amino acids: CASSRPGQGPVNEQFF. The CDR3 DNA follows: TGTGCCAGCAGCCGTCCGGGACAGGGGCCAGTAAATGAGCAGTTCTTC.

This chain connects TRBV7-9 to TRBJ1-2; D gene unclear. V was clipped by 2 bases and J by 8 bases, with 9 bases between them. There are 12 residues in the CDR3. Germline V gene sequence: CDR1 SEHNR, CDR2 FQNEAQ (reference sequence). CDR3 in amino acids: CASSLTTPGYTF. The CDR3 coding sequence is TGTGCCAGCAGCTTAACTACACCAGGCTACACCTTC.

This clone is a singleton in its sample. The V call is TRBV5-1, the J call TRBJ2-5; no clear D gene. The CDR3 length is 15 residues. Trimming removed 0 bases from V and 2 bases from J, with 11 bases in between. Germline-derived CDR1 and CDR2 are SGHRS and YFSETQ. Here the CDR3 DNA reads TGCGCCAGCAGCTTGGGTTCAGCAGGACAAGAGACCCAGTACTTC. Translating it yields CASSLGSAGQETQYF. The variable domain in full, with the rest retrieved from reference TRBV5-1 and TRBJ2-5, is KAGVTQTPRYLIKTRGQQVTLSCSPISGHRSVSWYQQTPGQGLQFLFEYFSETQRNKGNFPGRFSGRQFSNSRSEMNVSTLELGDSALYLCASSLGSAGQETQYFGPGTRLLVL.

This chain joins TRBV6-5 and TRBJ2-1; 7 bases align to TRBD1. The CDR3 covers 14 residues. V shed 7 bases and J 3 bases; nucleotides not matched to a gene: 6. The V gene's germline CDR1 is MNHEY and CDR2 SVGAGI. The CDR3 sequence: CASTRGSVYNEQFF. The DNA for the CDR3 is TGTGCCAGCACCAGGGGGAGTGTCTACAATGAGCAGTTCTTC.

The chain has TRBV28 and TRBJ1-5, with TRBD1 matching 7 bases. Germline CDR1 is MDHEN and CDR2 is SYDVKM. Unmatched junction bases numbered 6, after V lost 6 bases and J lost 4 bases. The CDR3 contains 14 residues. CDR3 sequence: CASSWTGTNQPQHF. In nucleotides, the CDR3 is TGTGCCAGCAGCTGGACAGGCACTAATCAGCCCCAGCATTTT.

The chain is built from TRBV5-1 and TRBJ1-2; 11 bases agree with TRBD1. The ends lost 4 bases at V and 2 bases at J; junction bases unmatched: 10. The CDR3 consists of 17 residues. Looked up from germline, CDR1 is SGHRS and CDR2 is YFSETQ. The CDR3 sequence: CASSELIGQGANYGYTF. The DNA for the CDR3 is TGCGCCAGCAGCGAACTGATAGGACAGGGGGCAAACTATGGCTACACCTTC.